This T cell receptor (beta chain) was identified during a study of cytomegalovirus exposure and HLA in healthy donors. General study points: HLA-A and HLA-B allele assignments for most subjects were reportedly predicted accurately using TCR beta sequences. Among the most significant clusters, several appeared linked to common viral pathogens in a later analysis. Available immune exposure information covered CMV serostatus only.

Points on this clone: Its antigen is currently unknown.

CDR3 size: 14 residues. Trimming removed 0 bases at V and 2 bases at J, with 7 bases between. Germline-derived CDR1 and CDR2 are SGHRS and YFSETQ. 60 Vbeta and 13 Jbeta primers were used in PCR. Clones were sequenced by immunoSEQ multiplex PCR, and TCRdb holds only the in-frame ones, with some missing. In the table there are 180,000 or so clones, 70% to 80% of which are singletons. The chain has TRBV5-1 and TRBJ2-3, with no clear D. The sequence came from a woman aged 60-75 years in good health and CMV-seropositive. Material for sequencing was PBMCs. CDR3 protein: CASSLDSYTDTQYF. DNA for the CDR3: TGCGCCAGCAGCTTGGACAGCTACACAGATACGCAGTATTTT.